The present TCR beta chain was sequenced within a study of cytomegalovirus exposure and HLA in healthy donors. Study in general: Both the approximately 130 validation repertoires and the approximately 700 first-cohort repertoires used the same platform, as reported by a later analysis.

Produced via immunoSEQ multiplex PCR; TCRdb's table is partial and in-frame only. This table holds tens of thousands of clones, 75% to 90% found once. Germline CDR1 MNHNS, CDR2 SASEGT. V was clipped by 0 bases and J by 3 bases, with 15 bases between them. This CDR3 is built from 17 residues. Turning to this clone: The antigen is unknown.

General observations from the study: Clusters of TCRs from the first cohort tended to co-occur in the roughly 120 validation repertoires (as a later analysis found). Testing in vitro showed a few CMV-associated chains specific for CMV antigens. Among TCR beta chains, those listed as cytomegalovirus-associated numbered about 150.

The source of this sequence is a man younger than 35 in good health and CMV-seropositive. Sequenced sample: PBMCs. The rearrangement links TRBV6-1 to TRBJ1-5; D is ambiguous. This CDR3 is CASSEARQSNDNQPQHF. The DNA of the CDR3 is TGTGCCAGCAGTGAAGCGAGGCAGTCAAACGACAATCAGCCCCAGCATTTT.